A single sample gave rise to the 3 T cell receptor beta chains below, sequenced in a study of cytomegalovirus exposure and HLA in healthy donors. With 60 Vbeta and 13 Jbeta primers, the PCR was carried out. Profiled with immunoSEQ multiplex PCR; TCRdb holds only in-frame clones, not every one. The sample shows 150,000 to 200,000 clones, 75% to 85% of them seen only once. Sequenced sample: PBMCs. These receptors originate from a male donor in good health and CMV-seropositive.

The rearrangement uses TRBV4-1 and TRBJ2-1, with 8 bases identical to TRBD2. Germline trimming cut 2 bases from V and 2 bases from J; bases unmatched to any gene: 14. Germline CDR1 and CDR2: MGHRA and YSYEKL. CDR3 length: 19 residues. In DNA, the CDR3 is TGCGCCAGCAGCCAAAGATTCATCAGTAGCGGGGAAACCTACAATGAGCAGTTCTTC. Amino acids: CASSQRFISSGETYNEQFF.

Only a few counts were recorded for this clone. This CDR3 is CAWGSGPVQGNYGYTF. CDR3 DNA sequence: TGTGCCTGGGGAAGCGGTCCGGTACAGGGAAACTATGGCTACACCTTC. The chain links TRBV30 to TRBJ1-2; perhaps TRBD1 as D (6 bases). Germline lookup yields CDR1 GTSNPN and CDR2 SVGIG (reference sequence). V lost 5 bases, J lost 2 bases, and 21 bases lay in between. The CDR3 runs to 16 residues.

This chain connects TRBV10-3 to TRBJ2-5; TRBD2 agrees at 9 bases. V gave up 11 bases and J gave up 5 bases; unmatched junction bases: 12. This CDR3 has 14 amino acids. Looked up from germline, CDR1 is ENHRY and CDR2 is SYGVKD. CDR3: CAVSGGGAGETQYF. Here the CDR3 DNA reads TGTGCCGTATCTGGCGGGGGGGCGGGGGAGACCCAGTACTTC.